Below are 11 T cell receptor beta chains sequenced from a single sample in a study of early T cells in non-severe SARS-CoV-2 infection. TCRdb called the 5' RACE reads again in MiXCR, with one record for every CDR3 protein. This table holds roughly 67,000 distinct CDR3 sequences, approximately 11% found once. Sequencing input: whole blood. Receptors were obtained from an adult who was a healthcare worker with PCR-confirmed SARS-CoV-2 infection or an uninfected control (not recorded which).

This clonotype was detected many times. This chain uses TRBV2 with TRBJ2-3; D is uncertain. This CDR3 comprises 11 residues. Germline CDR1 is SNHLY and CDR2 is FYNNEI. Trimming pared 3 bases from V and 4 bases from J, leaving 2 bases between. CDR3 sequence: CASSESDTQYF. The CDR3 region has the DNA TGTGCCAGCAGTGAGTCAGATACGCAGTATTTT. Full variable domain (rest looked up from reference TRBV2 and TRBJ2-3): EPEVTQTPSHQVTQMGQEVILRCVPISNHLYFYWYRQILGQKVEFLVSFYNNEISEKSEIFDDQFSVERPDGSNFTLKIRSTKLEDSAMYFCASSESDTQYFGPGTRLTVL.

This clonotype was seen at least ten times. In DNA, the CDR3 is TGTGCCAGCAGCGGGAGTAGTGCTGAGCAGTTCTTC. Translating it yields CASSGSSAEQFF. V and J are TRBV12-3 or TRBV12-4 and TRBJ2-1; D is perhaps TRBD2 (6 bases). With 6 bases removed from V and 9 bases from J, the gap between germline ends came to 12 bases. The CDR3 extends over 12 amino acids.

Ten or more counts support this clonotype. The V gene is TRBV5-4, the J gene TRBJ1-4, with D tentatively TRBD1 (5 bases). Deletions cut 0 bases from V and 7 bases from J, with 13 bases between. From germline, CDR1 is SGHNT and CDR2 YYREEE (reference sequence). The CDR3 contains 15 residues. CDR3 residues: CASSLAGGGAEKLFF. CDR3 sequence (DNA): TGTGCCAGCAGCTTGGCCGGCGGGGGAGCTGAAAAACTGTTTTTT.

CDR3: CASSFRRPWTENTEAFF. In DNA form, the CDR3 reads TGTGCCAGCAGTTTCAGACGCCCTTGGACAGAGAACACTGAAGCTTTCTTT. The genes are TRBV6-6 and TRBJ1-1; tentatively, D is TRBD1 (6 bases). From germline, CDR1 is MNHNY and CDR2 SVGAGI (reference sequence). Trimming removed 4 bases from V and 1 base from J, with 19 bases in between. This CDR3 contains 17 residues.

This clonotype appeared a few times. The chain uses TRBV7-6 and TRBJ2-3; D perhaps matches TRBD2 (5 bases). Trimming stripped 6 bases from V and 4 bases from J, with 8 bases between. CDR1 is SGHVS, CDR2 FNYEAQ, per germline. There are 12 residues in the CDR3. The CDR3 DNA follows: TGTGCCAGCAGATCACTAGCAGATACGCAGTATTTT. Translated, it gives CASRSLADTQYF.

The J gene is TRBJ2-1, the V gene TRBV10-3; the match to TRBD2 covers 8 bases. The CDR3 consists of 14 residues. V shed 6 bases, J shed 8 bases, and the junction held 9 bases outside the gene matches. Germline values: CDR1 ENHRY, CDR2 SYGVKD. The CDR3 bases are TGTGCCATCAGGGACGGGAGGGCCGGAGATGAGCAGTTCTTC. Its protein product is CAIRDGRAGDEQFF.

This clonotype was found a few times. The CDR3 protein is CASSLGQGTTDTQYF. The CDR3 DNA is TGCGCCAGCAGCTTGGGTCAGGGAACCACAGATACGCAGTATTTT. The rearrangement links TRBV5-1 to TRBJ2-3; D may be TRBD1 (5 bases). The V gene's germline CDR1 is SGHRS and CDR2 YFSETQ. V shed 0 bases and J shed 2 bases, with 10 bases lying between them. The CDR3 totals 15 residues.

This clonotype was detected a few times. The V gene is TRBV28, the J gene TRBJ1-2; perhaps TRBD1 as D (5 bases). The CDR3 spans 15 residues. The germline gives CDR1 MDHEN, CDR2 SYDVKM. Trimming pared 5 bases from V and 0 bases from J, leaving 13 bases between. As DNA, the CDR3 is TGTGCCAGCAGTGGGGGGAATCATCCTAACTATGGCTACACCTTC. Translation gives CASSGGNHPNYGYTF.

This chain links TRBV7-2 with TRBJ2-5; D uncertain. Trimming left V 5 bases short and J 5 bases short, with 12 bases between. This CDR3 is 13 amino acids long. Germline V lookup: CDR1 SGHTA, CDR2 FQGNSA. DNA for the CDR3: TGTGCCAGCAGCCCGGCCCCGCGTGAGACCCAGTACTTC. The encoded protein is CASSPAPRETQYF.

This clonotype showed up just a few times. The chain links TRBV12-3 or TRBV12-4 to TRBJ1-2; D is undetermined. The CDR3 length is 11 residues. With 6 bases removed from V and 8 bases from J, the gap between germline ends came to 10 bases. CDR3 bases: TGTGCCAGCAGCCCTTTCTCCGGCTACACCTTC. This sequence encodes CASSPFSGYTF.

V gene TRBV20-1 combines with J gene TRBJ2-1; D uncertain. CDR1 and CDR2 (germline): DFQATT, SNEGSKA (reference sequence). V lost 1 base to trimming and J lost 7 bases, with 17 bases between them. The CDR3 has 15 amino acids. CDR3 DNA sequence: TGCAGTGCTAGAGTTCGTTTGTCCTTCAAGAATGAGCAGTTCTTC. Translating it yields CSARVRLSFKNEQFF.